The clone carrying this TCR beta chain was counted only a few times. Sequencing was performed with immunoSEQ multiplex PCR; in TCRdb, only in-frame clones are kept and a portion is missing. The data contain about 280,000 clones, around 90% of them seen just once; the ten biggest clones take up approximately 5.7%. The data belong to a study of blood T cell repertoires in COVID-19. V was cut by 4 bases and J by 3 bases, with 13 bases left in between. There are 15 residues in the CDR3. CDR1 is SNHLY, CDR2 FYNNEI, per germline. Sequencing input: PBMCs or T cells enriched from blood (not recorded which). The sequence was obtained from a woman between 40 and 55 years old who had recovered from COVID-19. The chain recombines TRBV2 with TRBJ1-5; D gene uncertain. The CDR3 DNA reads TGTGCCAGCAGTGGGGAGCGGGCGACCAATCAGCCCCAGCATTTT. Residues: CASSGERATNQPQHF. Filled out from reference TRBV2 and TRBJ1-5, the complete variable domain reads EPEVTQTPSHQVTQMGQEVILRCVPISNHLYFYWYRQILGQKVEFLVSFYNNEISEKSEIFDDQFSVERPDGSNFTLKIRSTKLEDSAMYFCASSGERATNQPQHFGDGTRLSIL.